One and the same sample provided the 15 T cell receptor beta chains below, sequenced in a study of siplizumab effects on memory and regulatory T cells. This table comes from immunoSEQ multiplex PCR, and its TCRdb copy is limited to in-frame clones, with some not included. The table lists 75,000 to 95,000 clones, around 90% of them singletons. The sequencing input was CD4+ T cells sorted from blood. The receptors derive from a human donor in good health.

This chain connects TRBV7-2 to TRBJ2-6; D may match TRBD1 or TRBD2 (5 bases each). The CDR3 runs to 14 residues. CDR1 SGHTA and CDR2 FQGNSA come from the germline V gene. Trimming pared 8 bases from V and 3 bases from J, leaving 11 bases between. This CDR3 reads CASVVGGGANVLTF. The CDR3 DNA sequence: TGTGCCAGCGTGGTTGGGGGTGGGGCCAACGTCCTGACTTTC.

The CDR3 DNA is TGTGCCAGCATTACTTCGGGTGGAGAGACCCAGTACTTC. It codes for CASITSGGETQYF. The V gene is TRBV6-5, the J gene TRBJ2-5; D remains ambiguous. The CDR3 runs 13 residues. V dropped 7 bases and J dropped 4 bases, with 13 bases sitting between them. Germline assignment: CDR1 MNHEY and CDR2 SVGAGI.

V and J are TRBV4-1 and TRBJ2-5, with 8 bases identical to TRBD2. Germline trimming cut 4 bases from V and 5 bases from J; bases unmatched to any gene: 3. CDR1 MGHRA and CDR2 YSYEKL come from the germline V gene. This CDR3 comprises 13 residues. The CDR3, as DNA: TGCGCCAGCAGCCCGGGAGGGCGGGAGACCCAGTACTTC. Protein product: CASSPGGRETQYF.

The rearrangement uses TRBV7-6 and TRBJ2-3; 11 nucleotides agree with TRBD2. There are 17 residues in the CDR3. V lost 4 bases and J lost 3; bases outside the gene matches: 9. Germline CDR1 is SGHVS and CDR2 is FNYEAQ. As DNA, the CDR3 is TGTGCCAGCAGCTCACCGGGACTAGCGGAAGGTACAGATACGCAGTATTTT. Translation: CASSSPGLAEGTDTQYF.

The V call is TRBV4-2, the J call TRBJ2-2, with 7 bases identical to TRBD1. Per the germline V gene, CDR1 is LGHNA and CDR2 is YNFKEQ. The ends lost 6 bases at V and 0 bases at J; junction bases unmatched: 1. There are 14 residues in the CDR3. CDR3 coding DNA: TGTGCCAGCAGGACAGGGACGAACACCGGGGAGCTGTTTTTT. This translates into CASRTGTNTGELFF.

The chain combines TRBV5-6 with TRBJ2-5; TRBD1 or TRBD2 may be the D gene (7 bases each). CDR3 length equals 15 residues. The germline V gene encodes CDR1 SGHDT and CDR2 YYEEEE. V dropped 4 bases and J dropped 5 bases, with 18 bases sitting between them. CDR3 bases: TGTGCCAGCAGCCCGGGGGGACAGTCGGAGGAGACCCAGTACTTC. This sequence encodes CASSPGGQSEETQYF.

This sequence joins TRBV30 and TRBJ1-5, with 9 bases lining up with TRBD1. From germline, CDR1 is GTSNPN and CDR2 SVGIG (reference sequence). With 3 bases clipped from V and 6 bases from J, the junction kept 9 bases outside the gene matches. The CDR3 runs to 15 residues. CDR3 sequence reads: CAWSVGTGSSQPQHF. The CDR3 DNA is TGTGCCTGGAGCGTTGGGACAGGGTCCTCTCAGCCCCAGCATTTT.

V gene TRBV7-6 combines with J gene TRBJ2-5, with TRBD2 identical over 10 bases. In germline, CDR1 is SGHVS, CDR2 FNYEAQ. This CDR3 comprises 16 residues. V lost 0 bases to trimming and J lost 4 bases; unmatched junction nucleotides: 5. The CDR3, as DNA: TGTGCCAGCAGCTTAGCAACTAGCGGGATGGTAGAGACCCAGTACTTC. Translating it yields CASSLATSGMVETQYF.

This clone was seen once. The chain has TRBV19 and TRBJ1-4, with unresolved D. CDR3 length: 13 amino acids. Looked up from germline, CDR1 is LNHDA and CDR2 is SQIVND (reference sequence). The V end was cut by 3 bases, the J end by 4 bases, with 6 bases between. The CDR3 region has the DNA TGTGCCAGTAGTATCCCTGGTAATGAAAAACTGTTTTTT. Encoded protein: CASSIPGNEKLFF.

The CDR3 sequence is CASSHRELNTGELFF. DNA for the CDR3: TGTGCCAGCAGTCACAGGGAATTAAACACCGGGGAGCTGTTTTTT. The chain uses TRBV6-1 and TRBJ2-2, with a weak D call TRBD1 (6 bases). The germline CDR1 and CDR2 sequences are MNHNS and SASEGT. V shed 5 bases and J shed 2 bases, with 12 bases lying between them. The CDR3 is 15 amino acids.

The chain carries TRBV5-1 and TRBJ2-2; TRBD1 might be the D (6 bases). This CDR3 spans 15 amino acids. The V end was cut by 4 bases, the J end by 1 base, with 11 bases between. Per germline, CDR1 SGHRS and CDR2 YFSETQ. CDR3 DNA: TGCGCCAGCAGCAGCCTGGGACAGAACACCGGGGAGCTGTTTTTT. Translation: CASSSLGQNTGELFF.

The CDR3 is CASSQRGHTEKLFF. As DNA, the CDR3 is TGTGCCAGCAGCCAGCGTGGGCATACTGAAAAACTGTTTTTT. This rearrangement joins TRBV5-6 to TRBJ1-4; no clear D. CDR1 SGHDT and CDR2 YYEEEE come from the germline V gene. The CDR3 totals 14 residues. The V and J ends lost 4 bases and 7 bases respectively, with 14 bases between them. The variable domain in full, completed from reference TRBV5-6 and TRBJ1-4, reads DAGVTQSPTHLIKTRGQQVTLRCSPKSGHDTVSWYQQALGQGPQFIFQYYEEEERQRGNFPDRFSGHQFPNYSSELNVNALLLGDSALYLCASSQRGHTEKLFFGSGTQLSVL.

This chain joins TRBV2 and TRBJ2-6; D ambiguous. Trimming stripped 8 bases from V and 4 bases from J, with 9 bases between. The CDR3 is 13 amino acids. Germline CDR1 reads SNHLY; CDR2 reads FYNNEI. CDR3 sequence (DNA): TGTGCCAGCGGCTTGAACGGGGCCAACGTCCTGACTTTC. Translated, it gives CASGLNGANVLTF.

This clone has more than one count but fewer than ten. In DNA form, the CDR3 reads TGTGCCAGTAGTATCGGGAGGGCCACCGGGGAGCTGTTTTTT. Translating it yields CASSIGRATGELFF. The V gene is TRBV19, the J gene TRBJ2-2, with TRBD2 matching over 8 bases. The CDR3 sequence is 14 residues long. V gave up 3 bases and J gave up 4 bases; unmatched junction bases: 1. The V gene's germline CDR1 is LNHDA and CDR2 SQIVND (reference sequence). The variable domain in full, completed from reference TRBV19 and TRBJ2-2, reads DGGITQSPKYLFRKEGQNVTLSCEQNLNHDAMYWYRQDPGQGLRLIYYSQIVNDFQKGDIAEGYSVSREKKESFPLTVTSAQKNPTAFYLCASSIGRATGELFFGEGSRLTVL.

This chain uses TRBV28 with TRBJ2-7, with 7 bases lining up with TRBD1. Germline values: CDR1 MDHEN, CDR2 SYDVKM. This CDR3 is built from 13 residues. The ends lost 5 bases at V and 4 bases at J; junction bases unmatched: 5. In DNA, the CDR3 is TGTGCCAGCAGTAAGGGGGCTTGGTACGAGCAGTACTTC. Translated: CASSKGAWYEQYF.